The present entry profiles one T cell receptor (beta chain) with its context. This clone was counted once. Its antigen is not yet known. No per-base quality is available; no much larger clone lies one base away. This sample is drawn from a study of T cell changes during pregnancy in multiple sclerosis (dated by TCRdb to about 2019). Background for the entire study: In women with multiple sclerosis, the researchers looked at how the T cell repertoire shifted as pregnancy progressed.

Relative to germline, V is missing 4 bases and J is missing 9 bases, with 9 bases of the junction outside any gene match. Looking up the germline V gene yields CDR1 SGHDN and CDR2 FVKESK. CDR3 length: 14 amino acids, cysteine to phenylalanine. Only the CDR3 DNA stays, 42 bases, in frame from base 1. The protocol used for the library was the immunoSEQ multiplex PCR assay. Drawn from immuneACCESS, this table holds only the in-frame rearrangements with V and J called that TCRdb kept. Clones are partly lost; checked studies trace under half to an unresolved V gene and leave the rest unexplained. This sample lists approximately 100,000 clones; around 94% were detected once. The ten largest clonotypes hold approximately 1.2% of the sample.

This sample comprised peripheral blood, obtained in the second trimester of pregnancy. The receptor comes from a female donor with multiple sclerosis, enrolled in a pregnancy study. The chain joins TRBV14 to TRBJ2-1; the central 7 bases match TRBD2. The DNA reads TGTGCCAGCAGCCCTATTAGGACTAGTGGTGAGCAGTTCTTC. Its translation reads: CASSPIRTSGEQFF.